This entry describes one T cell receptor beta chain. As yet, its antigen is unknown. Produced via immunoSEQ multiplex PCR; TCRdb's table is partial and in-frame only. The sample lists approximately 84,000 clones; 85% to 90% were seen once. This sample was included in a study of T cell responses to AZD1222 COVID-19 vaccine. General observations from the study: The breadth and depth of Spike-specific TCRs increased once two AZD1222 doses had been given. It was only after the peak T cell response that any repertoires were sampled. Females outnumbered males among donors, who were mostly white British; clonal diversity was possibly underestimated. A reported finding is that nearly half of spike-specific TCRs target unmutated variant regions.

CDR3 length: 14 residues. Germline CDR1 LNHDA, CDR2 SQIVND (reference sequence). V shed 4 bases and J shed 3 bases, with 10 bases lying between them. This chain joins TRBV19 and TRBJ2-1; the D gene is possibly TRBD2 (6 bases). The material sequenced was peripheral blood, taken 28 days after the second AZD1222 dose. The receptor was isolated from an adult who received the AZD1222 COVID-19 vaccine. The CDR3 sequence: CASSTRDFYNEQFF. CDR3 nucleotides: TGTGCCAGTAGTACCAGGGACTTCTACAATGAGCAGTTCTTC.